This T cell receptor (beta chain) was recovered during a study of T-cell memory formation after mild COVID-19. Study-level results: In second-wave clones peaking day 37, SARS-CoV-2 specificity remained unconfirmed. Certain responding clones were present in pre-infection memory, suggesting participation of cross-reactive memory. Among clones contracting day 15 to 85, CD4/CD8 was balanced, whereas later expanders leaned CD4+.

Germline CDR1 is SGHRS and CDR2 is YFSETQ. With V trimmed by 4 bases and J by 4 bases, 4 bases remained unmatched. The CDR3 has 13 amino acids. Ten or more counts support this clonotype. Its target is not known. TCRdb re-derived calls from the 5' RACE reads in MiXCR, one entry per CDR3 protein. This table has about 390,000 distinct CDR3 sequences, roughly 15% appearing once. The chain is built from TRBV5-1 and TRBJ1-1; 7 bases agree with TRBD1. The clonotype comes from a young man who had mild COVID-19 (a few samples of this study predate the infection). Cell type and time point are not known. Input material: PBMCs or a T cell subset sorted from them (not recorded which). The CDR3, as DNA: TGCGCCAGCAGCCTGACAGGGATCACTGAAGCTTTCTTT. Translating it yields CASSLTGITEAFF.